The sequence of this T cell receptor (beta chain) was determined in a study of CD8 T cells in Susac syndrome (dated by TCRdb to between 2017 and 2020). Regarding the research as a whole: Repertoire sequencing was used to test whether CD8+ T cell activation and differentiation in Susac syndrome was antigen driven. The study compared CD8+ T cell repertoire clonality among 12 healthy donors, 14 Susac syndrome patients and some 16 multiple sclerosis patients.

The CDR3 has 13 amino acids, counting the end cysteine and phenylalanine. The read is trimmed to its CDR3 DNA, 39 bases read in frame from base 1. The trim is 5 bases for V and 0 bases for J, with a gap of 11 bases between the germline ends. Reading the germline V gene (reference sequence) gives CDR1 DFQATT and CDR2 SNEGSKA. Beyond this particular receptor, the publication reports: The number of individuals in the TCR sequencing and HLA analysis was recognized as being relatively small.

RNA was extracted using the RNeasy kit, and roughly 0.5 to 1 microgram was reverse transcribed with random hexamers. TCR beta CDR3 regions were amplified with the immunoSEQ multiplex PCR assay covering 54 Vbeta and 13 Jbeta segments. Bias from PCR amplification was corrected by using a synthetic template baseline for primer optimization and for computational correction. Under the source paper's analysis protocol: Reads were annotated to V, D and J genes per IMGT and analyzed with immunoSEQ Analyzer, keeping only productive sequences. To calculate clonality, Shannon entropy was normalized by log2 of the number of productive unique sequences and then subtracted from one. For each patient and control, public and private clones were evaluated within the 100 most prevalent clones. Clones were defined as Susac-specific if absent from the healthy and MS cohorts, from around 1,000 published viral clones and from other ImmuneACCESS disease sequences. TCRdb reanalyzed the raw reads on its own, using fastp at Q25 for trimming and MiXCR for clone calling, and kept in-frame beta chains. Under each unique CDR3 protein, matching rows form one entry showing the most common genes and DNA. In this record, the V and J calls reflect TCRdb's handling and not the investigators' own analysis. Present in this sample are about 440,000 distinct CDR3 sequences, 75% to 90% of which were seen just once. The ten top clones hold 0.09% to 0.15% of the sample.

As concerns this clonotype: What this receptor recognizes is not known. No qualities accompany the bases; no much larger clone lies one base away.

Peripheral blood CD8+ and CD4+ T cells from healthy donors, Susac syndrome patients and multiple sclerosis patients were profiled using high-throughput TCR beta sequencing. The multiple sclerosis controls were treatment-naive patients who had stable or active relapsing-remitting disease and met the revised McDonald criteria. CD8+ TEMRA cells were enriched by FACS, while bulk CD8+ and CD4+ T cells were purified by magnetic negative isolation. Blood was collected in EDTA tubes and processed within 24 hours, with PBMCs isolated through density gradient centrifugation. PBMCs intended for TCR sequencing were cryopreserved in liquid nitrogen and were subsequently thawed in a 37 degrees C water bath. The sorted or isolated CD4+, CD8+ and CD8+ TEMRA cells had a purity of 90% or higher.

Input material: CD8+ T cells from PBMCs. Rearrangement joined TRBV20-1 to TRBJ2-7, with no confident D gene call. The TCR originated in a human donor with multiple sclerosis. The DNA is TGCAGTGCTGCATCCGGCGGCTCCTACGAGCAGTACTTC. This is translated as CSAASGGSYEQYF.